These 16 T cell receptor beta chains were all obtained from the same sample, sequenced in a study of T-cell memory formation after mild COVID-19 (dated by TCRdb to the early 2020s). The library came from 5' RACE. This sample was sequenced with an Illumina NovaSeq 6000. TCRdb reprocessing: public reads trimmed at Q25 with fastp, clones called with MiXCR, in-frame beta chains kept. Identical CDR3 proteins give one entry, which carries the most common genes and DNA. This sample comprises approximately 350,000 distinct CDR3 sequences, over 10% of them detected only once. Of the sample, about 22% is held by the ten largest clones. The material sequenced was PBMCs or a T cell subset sorted from them (not recorded which). The source is a man between 18 and 35 years old who had mild COVID-19 (a few samples of this study predate the infection). The sample titles of this study are shuffled in the database, so cell type and time point are left out; the donor was told from shared clones.

The CDR3 loop is CASRLSLGTDTQYF. The CDR3 DNA sequence: TGTGCCAGCAGGTTGAGTTTAGGCACAGATACGCAGTATTTT. This chain uses TRBV5-6 with TRBJ2-3; D uncertain. V lost 5 bases, J lost 1 base, and 11 bases lay in between. CDR3 size: 14 residues. Germline CDR1 SGHDT, CDR2 YYEEEE. Drawing the rest from reference TRBV5-6 and TRBJ2-3, the complete variable domain is DAGVTQSPTHLIKTRGQQVTLRCSPKSGHDTVSWYQQALGQGPQFIFQYYEEEERQRGNFPDRFSGHQFPNYSSELNVNALLLGDSALYLCASRLSLGTDTQYFGPGTRLTVL.

This clonotype was counted between two and nine times. One junction end disagrees with the germline gene, perhaps due to a read error. The chain joins TRBV7-2 to TRBJ2-1; possible D gene TRBD2, 7 bases. Germline assignment: CDR1 SGHTA and CDR2 FQGNSA. The CDR3 totals 15 residues. In nucleotides, the CDR3 is TGTGCCTGCAGACGAGGGGGGGCTTCCTACAATGAGCAGTTCTTC. Amino acids: CACRRGGASYNEQFF.

This clonotype was found a few times. The V and J genes are TRBV3-1 and TRBJ2-1, with 7 positions matching TRBD2. The CDR3 is made up of 15 amino acids. Unmatched junction bases numbered 3, after V lost 4 bases and J lost 0 bases. Germline V lookup: CDR1 LGHDT, CDR2 YNNKEL (reference sequence). The DNA of the CDR3 is TGTGCCAGCAGCCCGCGGGGGACCTCCTACAATGAGCAGTTCTTC. Amino acids: CASSPRGTSYNEQFF.

The chain links TRBV7-2 to TRBJ2-7; D uncertain. V shed 1 base and J shed 5 bases, with 12 bases lying between them. This CDR3 is built from 14 residues. Looked up from germline, CDR1 is SGHTA and CDR2 is FQGNSA. CDR3 loop: CASSLGVLAHEQYF. DNA of the CDR3: TGTGCCAGCAGCTTAGGGGTCTTGGCCCACGAGCAGTACTTC.

This clonotype was recorded at least ten times. V gene TRBV6-1 combines with J gene TRBJ2-5; a possible D gene is TRBD2 (6 bases). Germline loops: CDR1 MNHNS, CDR2 SASEGT. V dropped 1 base and J dropped 1 base, with 13 bases sitting between them. The CDR3 is made up of 16 amino acids. The CDR3 DNA sequence: TGTGCCAGCAGTGAAGGACTAGAAGGCCCCCAAGAGACCCAGTACTTC. It specifies CASSEGLEGPQETQYF.

This clonotype was seen at least ten times. This chain links TRBV4-2 with TRBJ2-5; TRBD1 might be the D (6 bases). Per the germline V gene, CDR1 is LGHNA and CDR2 is YNFKEQ. The CDR3 spans 15 residues. Trimming took 3 bases from V and 4 from J, leaving 15 bases between them. The CDR3 DNA is TGTGCCAGCAGCCATGGTGATGGGGGCGGAGAGACCCAGTACTTC. Protein product: CASSHGDGGGETQYF.

V gene TRBV5-1 combines with J gene TRBJ2-6; 14 bases line up with TRBD2. The CDR3 is made up of 17 amino acids. The V gene end was trimmed by 4 bases and the J gene end by 2 bases; junction bases not matched to a gene: 2. Per germline, CDR1 SGHRS and CDR2 YFSETQ. For the CDR3, the DNA is TGCGCCAGCAGCCAGGGACTAGCGGGGGCTGGGGCCAACGTCCTGACTTTC. Translation gives CASSQGLAGAGANVLTF.

This clonotype has a handful of counts. The rearrangement joins TRBV20-1 to TRBJ2-7; 8 nucleotides align to TRBD2. This CDR3 contains 14 residues. V shed 3 bases and J 2 bases; nucleotides not matched to a gene: 6. The germline CDR1 and CDR2 sequences are DFQATT and SNEGSKA (reference sequence). In DNA form, the CDR3 reads TGCAGTGCTAGGCTCGGGGGGGCGACCTACGAGCAGTACGTC. Its protein product is CSARLGGATYEQYV.

This clonotype came up a few times. The rearrangement uses TRBV6-6 and TRBJ1-2; the match to TRBD1 covers 9 bases. The trim removed 2 bases at V and 8 bases at J, leaving 9 bases unmatched. CDR1 MNHNY and CDR2 SVGAGI come from the germline V gene (reference sequence). This CDR3 has 15 amino acids. The DNA of the CDR3 is TGTGCCAGCAGTTACACCCTGACAGGGGGAGGGGGCTACACCTTC. Translated: CASSYTLTGGGGYTF.

V is TRBV7-8 and J is TRBJ2-7, with 8 bases aligning to TRBD1. The CDR3 length is 14 residues. J was trimmed by 2 bases and V by 5 bases; bases with no gene match: 5. From germline, CDR1 is SGHVS and CDR2 FQNEAQ. The CDR3 coding sequence is TGTGCCAGCAGCCCTGGGGACAGGACCTACGAGCAGTACTTC. Amino acids: CASSPGDRTYEQYF.

This clonotype came up a few times. The gene calls are TRBV4-3 and TRBJ1-5; D may be TRBD1 (5 bases). V was shortened by 1 base and J by 7 bases, with 17 bases between the two germline ends. CDR3 size: 16 residues. Germline V gene lookup returns CDR1 LGHNA and CDR2 YSLEER. The chain's CDR3 is CASSQVRTEGLQPQHF. CDR3 DNA: TGCGCCAGCAGCCAAGTCAGGACGGAGGGACTACAGCCCCAGCATTTT.

This sequence joins TRBV5-4 and TRBJ2-7, with D hard to call. V was trimmed by 1 base and J by 1 base, leaving 6 bases between them. Germline lookup yields CDR1 SGHNT and CDR2 YYREEE (reference sequence). The length of the CDR3 is 13 residues. The CDR3 DNA follows: TGTGCCAGCAGCTTGAAGGGTTCCTACGAGCAGTACGTC. Its translation: CASSLKGSYEQYV.

This clonotype appeared a few times. The J gene is TRBJ2-5, the V gene TRBV5-1, with D perhaps TRBD1 or TRBD2 (5 bases each). CDR3 size: 14 residues. CDR1 SGHRS and CDR2 YFSETQ come from the germline V gene. Trimming removed 0 bases at V and 5 bases at J, with 11 bases between. In DNA form, the CDR3 reads TGCGCCAGCAGCTTGGGGGACGGCCAGGAGACCCAGTACTTC. This sequence encodes CASSLGDGQETQYF.

The V call is TRBV4-3, the J call TRBJ2-3; a weak D match, TRBD1 (5 bases). This CDR3 has 15 amino acids. Germline V gene data show CDR1 as LGHNA and CDR2 as YSLEER. V dropped 1 base and J dropped 8 bases, with 16 bases sitting between them. The CDR3 region has the DNA TGCGCCAGCAGCCAAGGGACACGACACGAAGCTACGCAGTATTTT. It specifies CASSQGTRHEATQYF.

This clonotype was seen many times. The rearrangement links TRBV12-3 or TRBV12-4 to TRBJ2-3, with D possibly matching TRBD2 (5 bases). With 3 bases removed from V and 4 bases from J, the gap between germline ends came to 11 bases. The CDR3 extends over 14 amino acids. The CDR3 nucleotides are TGTGCCAGCAGTTTTTGGACTGGCTCAGATACGCAGTATTTT. This gives the protein CASSFWTGSDTQYF.

This clonotype turned up a few times. V and J are TRBV4-2 and TRBJ1-1, with D perhaps matching TRBD1 (5 bases). The CDR3 covers 15 residues. In germline, CDR1 is LGHNA, CDR2 YNFKEQ. Deletions cut 5 bases from V and 4 bases from J, with 17 bases between. CDR3 region: CASSLTSTAPTEAFF. For the CDR3, the DNA is TGTGCCAGCAGCTTAACCTCGACAGCTCCCACTGAAGCTTTCTTT.